This T cell receptor beta chain was captured by sequencing in a study of memory B cells and T cells in multiple sclerosis. Stimulus-free culture yielded autoproliferating CFSE-dim and non-proliferating CFSE-high T cells, each sequenced separately. Pooled replicate wells came from approximately 5x10^7 CFSE-labeled PBMCs cultured 6 to 8 days without stimulus. Without exogenous stimuli, approximately 0.5 uM CFSE-labeled PBMCs were cultured serum-free. As to this clone: The antigen remains undetermined.

V lost 5 bases to trimming and J lost 1 base, with 12 bases between them. CDR3 size: 14 residues. The V gene's germline CDR1 is SNHLY and CDR2 FYNNEI. Repertoires were generated with immunoSEQ multiplex PCR, while TCRdb's copy carries only in-frame clones and drops some. The sample shows 30,000 or so clones, approximately 85% of them seen only once. This chain joins TRBV2 and TRBJ2-7, with D uncertain. The receptor comes from a human donor with multiple sclerosis. Source material: PBMCs from blood kept in culture. The CDR3 DNA reads as TGTGCCAGCAGTTCCCCCGTGGCGTCCTACGAGCAGTACTTC. Translated: CASSSPVASYEQYF. The variable domain in full, with the rest retrieved from reference TRBV2 and TRBJ2-7, is EPEVTQTPSHQVTQMGQEVILRCVPISNHLYFYWYRQILGQKVEFLVSFYNNEISEKSEIFDDQFSVERPDGSNFTLKIRSTKLEDSAMYFCASSSPVASYEQYFGPGTRLTVT.